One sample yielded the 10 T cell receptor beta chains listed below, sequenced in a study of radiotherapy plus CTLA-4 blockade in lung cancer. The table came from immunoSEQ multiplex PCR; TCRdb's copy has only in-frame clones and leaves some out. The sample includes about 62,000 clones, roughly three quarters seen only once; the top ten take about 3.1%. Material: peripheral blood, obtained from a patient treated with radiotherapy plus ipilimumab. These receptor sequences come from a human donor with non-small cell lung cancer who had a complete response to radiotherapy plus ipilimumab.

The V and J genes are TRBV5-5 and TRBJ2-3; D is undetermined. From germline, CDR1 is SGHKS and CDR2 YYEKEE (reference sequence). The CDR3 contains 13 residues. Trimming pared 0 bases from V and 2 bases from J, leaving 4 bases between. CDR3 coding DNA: TGTGCCAGCAGCTTGGAAGCCACAGATACGCAGTATTTT. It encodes CASSLEATDTQYF.

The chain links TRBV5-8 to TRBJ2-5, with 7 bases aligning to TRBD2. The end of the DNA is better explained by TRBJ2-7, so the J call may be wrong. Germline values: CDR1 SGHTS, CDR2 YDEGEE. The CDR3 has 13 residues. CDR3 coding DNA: TGTGCCAGCAAACCTAGCGGAACCTACGAGCAGTACTTC. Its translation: CASKPSGTYEQYF.

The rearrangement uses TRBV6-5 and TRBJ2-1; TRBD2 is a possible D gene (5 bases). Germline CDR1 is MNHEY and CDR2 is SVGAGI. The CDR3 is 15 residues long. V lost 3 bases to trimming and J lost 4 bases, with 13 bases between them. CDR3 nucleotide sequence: TGTGCCAGCAGTTATCGGACTTCTACTTACAATGAGCAGTTCTTC. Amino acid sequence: CASSYRTSTYNEQFF.

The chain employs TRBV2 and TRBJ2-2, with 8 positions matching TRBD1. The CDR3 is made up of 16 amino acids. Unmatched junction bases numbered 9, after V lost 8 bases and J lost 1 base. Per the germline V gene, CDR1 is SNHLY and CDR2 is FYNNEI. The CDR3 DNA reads TGTGCCAGCTGGACGCCTGGGACAGGGAACACCGGGGAGCTGTTTTTT. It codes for CASWTPGTGNTGELFF. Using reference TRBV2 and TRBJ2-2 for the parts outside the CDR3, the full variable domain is EPEVTQTPSHQVTQMGQEVILRCVPISNHLYFYWYRQILGQKVEFLVSFYNNEISEKSEIFDDQFSVERPDGSNFTLKIRSTKLEDSAMYFCASWTPGTGNTGELFFGEGSRLTVL.

DNA of the CDR3: TGCGCCAGCAGCTTGGCCGGGGGGGCCCATTCACCCCTCCACTTT. It translates to CASSLAGGAHSPLHF. V gene TRBV5-1 combines with J gene TRBJ1-6, with D possibly TRBD1 on 6 matching bases. The V end was cut by 0 bases, the J end by 8 bases, with 12 bases between. Germline V gives CDR1 SGHRS, CDR2 YFSETQ. The CDR3 loop spans 15 amino acids.

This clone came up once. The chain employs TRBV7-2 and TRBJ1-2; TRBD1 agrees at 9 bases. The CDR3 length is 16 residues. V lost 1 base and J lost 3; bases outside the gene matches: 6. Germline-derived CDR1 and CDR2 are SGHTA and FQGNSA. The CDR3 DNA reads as TGTGCCAGCAGCTTAGGCGGACAGGGGAGGCACTATGGCTACACCTTC. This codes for CASSLGGQGRHYGYTF.

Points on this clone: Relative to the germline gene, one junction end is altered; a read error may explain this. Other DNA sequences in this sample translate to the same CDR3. The DNA of the CDR3 is TGTGCCAGCAGTGCAGGGCCCTATAATTCCCCCCTCCACTTT. Amino acid sequence: CASSAGPYNSPLHF. This chain uses TRBV6-1 with TRBJ1-6, with a tentative D call TRBD1 (5 bases). In germline, CDR1 is MNHNS, CDR2 SASEGT. The CDR3 runs to 14 residues.

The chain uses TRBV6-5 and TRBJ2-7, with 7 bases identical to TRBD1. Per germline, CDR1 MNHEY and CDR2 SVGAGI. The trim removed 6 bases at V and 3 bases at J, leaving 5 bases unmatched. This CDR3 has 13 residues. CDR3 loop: CASSRQGHYEQYF. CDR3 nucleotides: TGTGCCAGCAGCCGACAGGGACACTACGAGCAGTACTTC.

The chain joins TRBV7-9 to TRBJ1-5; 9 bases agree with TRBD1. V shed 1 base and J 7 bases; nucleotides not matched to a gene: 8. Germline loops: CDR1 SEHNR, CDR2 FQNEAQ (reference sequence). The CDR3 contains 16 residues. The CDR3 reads CASSLVTGGRKQPQHF. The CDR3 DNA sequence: TGTGCCAGCAGCTTAGTGACAGGGGGAAGGAAACAGCCCCAGCATTTT. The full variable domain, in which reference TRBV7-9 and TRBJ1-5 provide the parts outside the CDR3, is DTGVSQNPRHKITKRGQNVTFRCDPISEHNRLYWYRQTLGQGPEFLTYFQNEAQLEKSRLLSDRFSAERPKGSFSTLEIQRTEQGDSAMYLCASSLVTGGRKQPQHFGDGTRLSIL.

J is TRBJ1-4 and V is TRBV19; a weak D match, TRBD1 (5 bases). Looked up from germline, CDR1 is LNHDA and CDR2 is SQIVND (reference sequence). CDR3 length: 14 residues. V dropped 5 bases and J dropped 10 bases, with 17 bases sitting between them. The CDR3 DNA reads TGTGCCAGTAGTGAGCGGGACTATGGAGGAAAACTGTTTTTT. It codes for CASSERDYGGKLFF. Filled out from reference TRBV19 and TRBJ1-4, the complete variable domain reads DGGITQSPKYLFRKEGQNVTLSCEQNLNHDAMYWYRQDPGQGLRLIYYSQIVNDFQKGDIAEGYSVSREKKESFPLTVTSAQKNPTAFYLCASSERDYGGKLFFGSGTQLSVL.